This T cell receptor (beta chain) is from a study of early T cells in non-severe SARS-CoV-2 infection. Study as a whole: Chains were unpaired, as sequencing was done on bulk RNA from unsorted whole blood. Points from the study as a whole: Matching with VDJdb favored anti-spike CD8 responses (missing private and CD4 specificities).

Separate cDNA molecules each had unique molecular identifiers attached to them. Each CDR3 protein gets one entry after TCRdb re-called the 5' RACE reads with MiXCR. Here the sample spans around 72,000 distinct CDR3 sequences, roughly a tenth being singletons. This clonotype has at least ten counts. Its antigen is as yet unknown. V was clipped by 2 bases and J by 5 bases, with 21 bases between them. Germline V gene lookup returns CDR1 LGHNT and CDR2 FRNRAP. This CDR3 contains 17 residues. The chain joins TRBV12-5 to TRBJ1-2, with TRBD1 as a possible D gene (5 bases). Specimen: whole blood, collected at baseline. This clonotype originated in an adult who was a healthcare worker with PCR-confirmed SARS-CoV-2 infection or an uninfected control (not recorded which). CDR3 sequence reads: CASGLHFLGDRQYGYTF. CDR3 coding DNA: TGTGCTAGTGGTTTGCATTTTCTGGGAGATAGACAGTATGGCTACACCTTC.